Given below is one TCR beta chain in context. The data were taken from a study of blood T cell repertoires in COVID-19. Study information: The origin of the acute and convalescent COVID-19 samples was the United States, Italy and Spain.

V shed 0 bases and J 9 bases; nucleotides not matched to a gene: 13. The germline gives CDR1 ENHRY, CDR2 SYGVKD. This CDR3 comprises 17 residues. Profiled with immunoSEQ multiplex PCR; TCRdb holds only in-frame clones, not every one. Of about 270,000 clones in the sample, about nine tenths were seen once. The chain employs TRBV10-3 and TRBJ2-1; the match to TRBD2 covers 8 bases. Input material: peripheral blood. The clonotype comes from a man between 45 and 60 years old with acute or convalescent COVID-19. The CDR3 loop reads CAISESSSSGGPFEQFF. CDR3 bases: TGTGCCATCAGTGAGTCCTCAAGCTCGGGGGGGCCGTTTGAGCAGTTCTTC.